These T cell receptor beta chains were read from a single sample in a study of blood T cell repertoires in COVID-19. TCRdb keeps only in-frame clones here, not all; method: immunoSEQ multiplex PCR. In the table there are 150,000 or so clones, approximately 86% of which are singletons. What was sequenced was peripheral blood. The receptor set was obtained from a woman aged 60-75 years with acute or convalescent COVID-19. Both conserved end residues are part of each CDR3. D genes are given only for firm matches. Clone size is shown for a subset of rows, as once, few, many or a class of expanded clone.

d_call	j_call	v_call	clone_size	cdr3_nt	cdr3_aa
TRBD1	TRBJ1-1	TRBV7-2	NA	TGTGCCAGCAGCTTAGCGCGAAGACAGGGTGAAGCTTTCTTT	CASSLARRQGEAFF
NA	TRBJ2-7	TRBV11-3	NA	TGTGCCAGCAGCCCAGGACAAAGCTCCTACGAGCAGTACTTC	CASSPGQSSYEQYF
NA	TRBJ2-3	TRBV18	NA	TGTGCCAGCTCACCGTCTGACGTCACCCCGAGGCCAGATACGCAGTATTTT	CASSPSDVTPRPDTQYF
NA	TRBJ1-4	TRBV5-1	NA	TGCGCCAGCAGTTCACCCCCCCCCTCCGGGACTAATGAAAAACTGTTTTTT	CASSSPPPSGTNEKLFF
NA	TRBJ2-5	TRBV12-5	NA	TGTGCTAGTGGTCCAGGGTACGGGGAGACCCAGTACTTC	CASGPGYGETQYF
NA	TRBJ1-2	TRBV30	NA	TGTGCCTGGACGAGGTCGCGAAACTATGGCTACACCTTC	CAWTRSRNYGYTF
TRBD1	TRBJ2-2	TRBV5-1	NA	TGCGCCAGCAGCTCCCGACAGGGACGAAGCGGGGAGCTGTTTTTT	CASSSRQGRSGELFF
NA	TRBJ1-2	TRBV15	few	TGTGCCACCAGCAGGGCCCTTAGCACTAACTATGGCTACACCTTC	CATSRALSTNYGYTF
NA	TRBJ1-2	TRBV3-1/TRBV3-2	NA	TGTGCCAGCAGCCCCGGTCGGGGGGTTGGCTATGGCTACACCTTC	CASSPGRGVGYGYTF
TRBD1	TRBJ1-4	TRBV19	NA	TGTGCCAGTAGTACTCAGGGGGCTGGTGAAAAACTGTTTTTT	CASSTQGAGEKLFF
NA	TRBJ2-7	TRBV5-6	once	TGTGCCAGCAGCTCGTTAGCGGAATCCTACGAGCAGTACTTC	CASSSLAESYEQYF
TRBD1	TRBJ1-6	TRBV30	NA	TGTGCCTGGAGCTTACTTAACCGACAGGGAACGCCCCTCCACTTT	CAWSLLNRQGTPLHF
TRBD2	TRBJ2-1	TRBV5-4	NA	TGTGCCAGCCTTGATGGGCTAGCGGGGGGTTACAATGAGCAGTTCTTC	CASLDGLAGGYNEQFF
NA	TRBJ1-1	TRBV6-4	few	TGTGCCAGCAGTGAGGGCAGGGATACTGAAGCTTTCTTT	CASSEGRDTEAFF
NA	TRBJ1-2	TRBV7-2	NA	TGTGCCAGCAGCAGGGAACGCGACGGGGATGGCTACACCTTC	CASSRERDGDGYTF
NA	TRBJ1-6	TRBV21-1	NA	TGTGCCAGCAGCTCAAAAGGGGGAGGGCCTAGGGCCGCTTTCTATAATTCACCCCTCCACTTT	CASSSKGGGPRAAFYNSPLHF
TRBD1	TRBJ1-2	TRBV12-3/TRBV12-4	NA	TGTGCCAGCAGCAGGGACAGGTATGGCTACACCTTC	CASSRDRYGYTF
NA	TRBJ2-7	TRBV21-1	NA	TGTGCCAGCAGCACCTCTATGTACGAGCAGTACTTC	CASSTSMYEQYF
TRBD1	TRBJ1-2	TRBV15	NA	TGTGCCACCAGCAGAGATCGTGGACAGGTCTATGGCTACACCTTC	CATSRDRGQVYGYTF
NA	TRBJ2-2	TRBV9	NA	TGTGCCACAGGACAAAACACCGGGGAGCTGTTTTTT	CATGQNTGELFF
NA	TRBJ1-5	TRBV18	NA	TGTGCCAGCTCACCAGGGAGAGATCAGCCCCAGCATTTT	CASSPGRDQPQHF
NA	TRBJ2-7	TRBV5-6	NA	TGTGCCAGCAGCCCCCCGAGGGGACACTCCTACGAGCAGTACTTC	CASSPPRGHSYEQYF
NA	TRBJ1-2	TRBV2	NA	TGTGCCAGCAGTGCCTATGAGGGGGATAACTACACCTTC	CASSAYEGDNYTF
NA	TRBJ2-3	TRBV19	few	TGTGCCAGTAGTATAGATGGGTCGGCAGGGGGCACAGATACGCAGTATTTT	CASSIDGSAGGTDTQYF
TRBD2	TRBJ2-2	TRBV19	NA	TGTGCCAGCGAAACTACTAGCGGGGTCACCGGGGAGCTGTTTTTT	CASETTSGVTGELFF
TRBD2	TRBJ2-5	TRBV7-2	few	TGTGCCAGCAGGTCAACTAGCGGGGGGCAAGAGACCCAGTACTTC	CASRSTSGGQETQYF
NA	TRBJ1-1	TRBV19	NA	TGTGCCAGTAGTCCCCGGACAGAGAACACTGAAGCTTTCTTT	CASSPRTENTEAFF
NA	TRBJ1-1	TRBV7-2	NA	TGTGCCAGCAGCTATCTGCCGGGGAACACTGAAGCTTTCTTT	CASSYLPGNTEAFF
TRBD2	TRBJ2-4	TRBV7-2	NA	TGTGCCAGCAGCTTAGGCCCAGGGAGGGACATTCAGTACTTC	CASSLGPGRDIQYF
TRBD1	TRBJ1-3	TRBV6-6	once	TGTGCCAGCAAGGACAGGGGGCACTCTGGAAACACCATATATTTT	CASKDRGHSGNTIYF
NA	TRBJ1-1	TRBV5-5	NA	TGTGCCAGCAGCTTTCAGACAGGCTCTGAAGCTTTCTTT	CASSFQTGSEAFF
TRBD1	TRBJ1-5	TRBV6-6	NA	TGTGCCAGCAGTTATGAGGGGGCGGGTGATCAGCCCCAGCATTTT	CASSYEGAGDQPQHF
TRBD1	TRBJ2-7	TRBV5-1	NA	TGCGCCAGCAGCTCCGCCCAGGGGGTAACCTACGAGCAGTACTTC	CASSSAQGVTYEQYF
TRBD1	TRBJ1-5	TRBV9	NA	TGTGCCAGCAGCGTAGCTGGACAGGGCGATCAGCCCCAGCATTTT	CASSVAGQGDQPQHF
TRBD2	TRBJ2-2	TRBV28	NA	TGTGCCACCCAGCGGGGGACGAACACCGGGGAGCTGTTTTTT	CATQRGTNTGELFF
NA	TRBJ2-1	TRBV6-6	NA	TGTGCCAGCAGTTACTCGATTCCCCAGAACTACAATGAGCAGTTCTTC	CASSYSIPQNYNEQFF
TRBD1	TRBJ1-5	TRBV30	NA	TGTGCCTGGGCATGGACAGGGGGCAATCAGCCCCAGCATTTT	CAWAWTGGNQPQHF
NA	TRBJ1-6	TRBV4-1	NA	TGCGCCAGCAGCCAAGGGACAGAGAGGAGCTCCTATAATTCACCCCTCCACTTT	CASSQGTERSSYNSPLHF
TRBD1	TRBJ1-2	TRBV4-2	NA	TGTGCCAGCAGTTTATACAGGACAGGGAATTATGGCTACACCTTC	CASSLYRTGNYGYTF
TRBD1	TRBJ1-5	TRBV29-1	NA	TGCAGCGTTGGCACAGGGGATAATCAGCCCCAGCATTTT	CSVGTGDNQPQHF
NA	TRBJ1-3	TRBV7-9	NA	TGTGCCAGCAGCAGGACTGCCGAGGCTGGAAACACCATATATTTT	CASSRTAEAGNTIYF
NA	TRBJ1-2	TRBV6-2/TRBV6-3	NA	TGTGCCAGCAGTCCAAGAGTGGGAGATACAAACTATGGCTACACCTTC	CASSPRVGDTNYGYTF
TRBD1	TRBJ2-7	TRBV6-2/TRBV6-3	NA	TGTGCCAGCAGTCAACTGGGACAGGGTGGTACGGAAGAGCAGTACTTC	CASSQLGQGGTEEQYF
TRBD1	TRBJ1-3	TRBV6-5	NA	TGTGCCCATGCCGGGACAGGGGTGGGAAACACCATATATTTT	CAHAGTGVGNTIYF
NA	TRBJ1-1	TRBV7-2	NA	TGTGCCAGCAGCCCACAGGGGAACACTGAAGCTTTCTTT	CASSPQGNTEAFF
NA	TRBJ1-5	TRBV19	NA	TGTGCCAGTGCGGCGGGGGGCCGAAGCAATCAGCCCCAGCATTTT	CASAAGGRSNQPQHF
NA	TRBJ1-5	TRBV18	NA	TGTGCCAGCTCACCATTTCCTCCAGGGGATGGGGCTTACAATCAGCCCCAGCATTTT	CASSPFPPGDGAYNQPQHF
TRBD2	TRBJ2-1	TRBV28	NA	TGTGCCAGTAGACCTAGCGGGGAGTTCAATGAGCAGTTCTTC	CASRPSGEFNEQFF
TRBD1	TRBJ1-2	TRBV7-2	once	TGTGCCAGCAGCGCCTGGACAGGGAACTATGGCTACACCTTC	CASSAWTGNYGYTF
NA	TRBJ1-2	TRBV19	NA	TGTGCCAGTAGTAGCCAGGGGCGAGGCTATGGCTACACCTTC	CASSSQGRGYGYTF
TRBD2	TRBJ2-5	TRBV6-5	NA	TGTGCCAGCAGTTACTCGAGGGAGGGAGAGACCCAGTACTTC	CASSYSREGETQYF
NA	TRBJ1-5	TRBV27	NA	TGTGCCAGCAGGCAACAGGGTCCCAATCAGCCCCAGCATTTT	CASRQQGPNQPQHF
NA	TRBJ2-5	TRBV7-3	NA	TGTGCCAGCAGCCCAACACGACAGAGCCAAGAGACCCAGTACTTC	CASSPTRQSQETQYF